This T cell receptor beta chain was documented in a study of T-cell reconstitution after alpha-beta-depleted transplantation in children. This clonotype was recorded at least ten times. TCRbeta library preparation incorporated unique molecular identifiers. TCRdb reprocessed the PCR reads with MiXCR, giving one entry per CDR3 protein. The sample shows about 230,000 distinct CDR3 sequences, 7.5% to 10% of them seen only once. The sample consisted of PBMCs from the stem cell graft donor, taken from the stem cell graft. The TCR comes from a human donor who donated a stem cell graft to a child with SCID.

CDR3: CASTETGFSYEQYF. CDR3 bases: TGTGCCAGCACAGAGACAGGGTTTTCCTACGAGCAGTACTTC. The V call is TRBV2, the J call TRBJ2-7, with TRBD1 matching 7 bases. CDR1 SNHLY and CDR2 FYNNEI come from the germline V gene. This CDR3 is built from 14 residues. The ends lost 7 bases at V and 1 base at J; junction bases unmatched: 7.